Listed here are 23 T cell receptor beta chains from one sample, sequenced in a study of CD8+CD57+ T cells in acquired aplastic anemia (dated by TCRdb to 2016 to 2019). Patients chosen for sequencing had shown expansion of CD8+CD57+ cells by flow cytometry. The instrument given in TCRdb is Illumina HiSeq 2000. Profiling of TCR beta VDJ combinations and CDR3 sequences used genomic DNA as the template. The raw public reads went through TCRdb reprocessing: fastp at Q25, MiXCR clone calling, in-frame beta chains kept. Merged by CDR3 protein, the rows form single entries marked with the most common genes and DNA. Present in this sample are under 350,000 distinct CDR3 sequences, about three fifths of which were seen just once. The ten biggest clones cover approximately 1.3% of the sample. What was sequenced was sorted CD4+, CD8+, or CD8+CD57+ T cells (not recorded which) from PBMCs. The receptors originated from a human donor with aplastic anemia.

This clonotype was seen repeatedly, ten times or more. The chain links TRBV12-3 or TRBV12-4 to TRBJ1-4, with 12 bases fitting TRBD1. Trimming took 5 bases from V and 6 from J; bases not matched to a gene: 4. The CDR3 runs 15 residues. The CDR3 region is CASSRGQGADEKLFF. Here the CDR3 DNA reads TGTGCCAGCAGTCGGGGACAGGGGGCCGATGAAAAACTGTTTTTT.

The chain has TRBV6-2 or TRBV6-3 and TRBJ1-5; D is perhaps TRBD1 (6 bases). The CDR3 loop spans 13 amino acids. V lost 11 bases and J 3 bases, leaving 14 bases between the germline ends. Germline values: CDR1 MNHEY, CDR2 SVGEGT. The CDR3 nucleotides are TGTGCCGGGGCGAGACAGGACAATCAGCCCCAGCATTTT. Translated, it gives CAGARQDNQPQHF.

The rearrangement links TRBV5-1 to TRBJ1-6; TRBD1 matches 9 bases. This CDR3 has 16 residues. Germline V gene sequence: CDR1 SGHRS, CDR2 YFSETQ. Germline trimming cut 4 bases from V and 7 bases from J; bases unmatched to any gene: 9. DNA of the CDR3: TGCGCCAGCAGCCCCTCCCTTGGGACAGGGAATTCACCCCTCCACTTT. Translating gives CASSPSLGTGNSPLHF.

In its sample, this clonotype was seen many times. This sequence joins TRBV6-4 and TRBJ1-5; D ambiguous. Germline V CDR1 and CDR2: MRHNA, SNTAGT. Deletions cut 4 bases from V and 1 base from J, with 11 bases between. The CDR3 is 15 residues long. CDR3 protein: CASSVEGLSNQPQHF. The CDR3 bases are TGTGCCAGCAGTGTGGAAGGCCTGAGCAATCAGCCCCAGCATTTT.

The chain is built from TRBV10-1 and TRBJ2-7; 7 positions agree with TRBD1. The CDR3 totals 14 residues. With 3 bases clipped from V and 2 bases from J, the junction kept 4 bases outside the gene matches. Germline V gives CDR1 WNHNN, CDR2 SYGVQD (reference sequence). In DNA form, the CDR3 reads TGCGCCAGCAGTGAAGGACAGGCGCCCTACGAGCAGTACTTC. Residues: CASSEGQAPYEQYF.

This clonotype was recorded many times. CDR3 DNA sequence: TGTGCCAGCAGCGAAGGGACAACCGGGGGGACCCAGTACTTC. Protein: CASSEGTTGGTQYF. The chain joins TRBV3-1 to TRBJ2-5, with D possibly being TRBD1 or TRBD2 (6 bases each). Germline values: CDR1 LGHDT, CDR2 YNNKEL (reference sequence). Between the trimmed V and J ends, which lost 5 bases and 7 bases, there was a span of 17 bases. The CDR3 totals 14 residues.

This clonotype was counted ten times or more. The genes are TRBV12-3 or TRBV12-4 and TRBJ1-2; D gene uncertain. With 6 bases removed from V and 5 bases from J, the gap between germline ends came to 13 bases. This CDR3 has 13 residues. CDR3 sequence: CASSLLDEYGYTF. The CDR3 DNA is TGTGCCAGCAGCCTCCTGGACGAATATGGCTACACCTTC.

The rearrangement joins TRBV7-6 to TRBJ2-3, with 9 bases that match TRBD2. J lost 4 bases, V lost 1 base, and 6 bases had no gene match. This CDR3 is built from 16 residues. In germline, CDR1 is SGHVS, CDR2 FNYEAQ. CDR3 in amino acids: CASSLESGRSADTQYF. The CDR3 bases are TGTGCCAGCAGCTTAGAAAGCGGGAGGAGTGCAGATACGCAGTATTTT.

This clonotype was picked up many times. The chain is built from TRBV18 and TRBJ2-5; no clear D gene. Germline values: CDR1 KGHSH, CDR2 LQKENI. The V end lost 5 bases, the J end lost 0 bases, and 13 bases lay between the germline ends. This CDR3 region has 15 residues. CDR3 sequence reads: CASSTTMTNQETQYF. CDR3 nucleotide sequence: TGTGCCAGCTCAACAACCATGACAAACCAAGAGACCCAGTACTTC.

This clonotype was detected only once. The CDR3 loop is CASSSGLAGGPDTQYF. The DNA for the CDR3 is TGTGCCAGCAGCTCGGGACTAGCGGGAGGACCAGATACGCAGTATTTT. The rearrangement links TRBV7-9 to TRBJ2-3; TRBD2 aligns across 15 bases. The CDR3 totals 16 residues. Germline CDR1 reads SEHNR; CDR2 reads FQNEAQ (reference sequence). J lost 4 bases, V lost 4 bases, and 3 bases had no gene match.

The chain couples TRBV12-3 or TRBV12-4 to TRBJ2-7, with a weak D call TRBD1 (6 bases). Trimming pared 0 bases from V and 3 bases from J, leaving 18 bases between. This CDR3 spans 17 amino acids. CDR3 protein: CASSLATPGAGDYEQYF. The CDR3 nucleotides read TGTGCCAGCAGTTTAGCTACACCCGGGGCAGGGGACTACGAGCAGTACTTC.

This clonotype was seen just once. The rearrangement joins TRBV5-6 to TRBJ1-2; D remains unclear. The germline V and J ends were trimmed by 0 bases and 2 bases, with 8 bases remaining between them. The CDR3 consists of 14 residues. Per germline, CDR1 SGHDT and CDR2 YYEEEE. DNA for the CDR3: TGTGCCAGCAGCTTGGCCTGGCAGAACTATGGCTACACCTTC. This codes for CASSLAWQNYGYTF.

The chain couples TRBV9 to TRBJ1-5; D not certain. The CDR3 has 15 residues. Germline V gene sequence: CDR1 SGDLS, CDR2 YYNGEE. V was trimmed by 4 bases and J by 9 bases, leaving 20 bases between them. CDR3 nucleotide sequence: TGTGCCAGCAGCATAAAACAGTGCTGTCAATGGCCCCAGCATTTT. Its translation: CASSIKQCCQWPQHF.

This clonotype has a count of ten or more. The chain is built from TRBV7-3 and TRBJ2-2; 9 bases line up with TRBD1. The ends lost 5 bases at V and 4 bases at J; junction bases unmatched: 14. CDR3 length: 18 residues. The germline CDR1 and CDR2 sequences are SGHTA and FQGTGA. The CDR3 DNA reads TGTGCCAGCAGCCCTCAACCTTGGGACAGGGTCAGCACCGGGGAGCTGTTTTTT. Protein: CASSPQPWDRVSTGELFF.

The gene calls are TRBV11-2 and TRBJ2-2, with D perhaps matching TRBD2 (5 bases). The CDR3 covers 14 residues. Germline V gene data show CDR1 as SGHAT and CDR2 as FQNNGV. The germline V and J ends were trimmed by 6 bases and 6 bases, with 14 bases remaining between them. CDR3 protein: CASRIARAAGELFF. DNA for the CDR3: TGTGCCAGCAGGATAGCGAGAGCGGCCGGGGAGCTGTTTTTT. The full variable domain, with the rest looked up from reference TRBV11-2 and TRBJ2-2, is EAGVAQSPRYKIIEKRQSVAFWCNPISGHATLYWYQQILGQGPKLLIQFQNNGVVDDSQLPKDRFSAERLKGVDSTLKIQPAKLEDSAVYLCASRIARAAGELFFGEGSRLTVL.

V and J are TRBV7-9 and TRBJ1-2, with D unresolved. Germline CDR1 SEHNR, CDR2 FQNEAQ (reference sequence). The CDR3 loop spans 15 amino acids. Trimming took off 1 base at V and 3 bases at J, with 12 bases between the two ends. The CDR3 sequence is CASSLGHRADYGYTF. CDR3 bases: TGTGCCAGCAGCTTAGGACACCGGGCGGACTATGGCTACACCTTC.

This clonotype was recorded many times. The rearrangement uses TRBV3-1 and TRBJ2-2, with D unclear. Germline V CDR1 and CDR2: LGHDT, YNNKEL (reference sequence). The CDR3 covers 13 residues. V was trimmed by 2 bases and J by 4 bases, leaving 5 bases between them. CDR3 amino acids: CASSQRSTGELFF. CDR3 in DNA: TGTGCCAGCAGCCAAAGAAGCACCGGGGAGCTGTTTTTT.

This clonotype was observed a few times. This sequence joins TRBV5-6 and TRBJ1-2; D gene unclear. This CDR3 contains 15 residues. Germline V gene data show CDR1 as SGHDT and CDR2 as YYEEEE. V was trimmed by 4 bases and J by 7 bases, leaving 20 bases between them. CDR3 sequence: CASSQLASVAPGYTF. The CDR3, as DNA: TGTGCCAGCAGCCAGTTAGCCAGCGTCGCCCCTGGCTACACCTTC.

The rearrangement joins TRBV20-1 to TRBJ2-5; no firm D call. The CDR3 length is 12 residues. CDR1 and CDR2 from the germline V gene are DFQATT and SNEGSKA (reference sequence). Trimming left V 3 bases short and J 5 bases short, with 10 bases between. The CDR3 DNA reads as TGCAGTGCTAGGGACCGGGTGGAGACCCAGTACTTC. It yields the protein CSARDRVETQYF.

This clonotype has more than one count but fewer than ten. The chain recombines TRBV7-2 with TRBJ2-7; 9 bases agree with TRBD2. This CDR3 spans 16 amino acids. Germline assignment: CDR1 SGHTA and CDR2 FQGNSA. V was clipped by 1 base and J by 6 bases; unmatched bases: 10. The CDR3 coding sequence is TGTGCCAGCAGCTTAGTTGGGCTAGCGGGGATTGGCGAGCAGTACTTC. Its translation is CASSLVGLAGIGEQYF.

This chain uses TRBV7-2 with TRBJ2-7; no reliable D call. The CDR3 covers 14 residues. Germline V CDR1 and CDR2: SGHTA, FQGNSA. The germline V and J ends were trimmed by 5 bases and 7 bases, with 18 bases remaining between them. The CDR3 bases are TGTGCCAGCAGCGAAGGGCGTAAGATTGGGGAGCAGTACTTC. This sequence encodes CASSEGRKIGEQYF.

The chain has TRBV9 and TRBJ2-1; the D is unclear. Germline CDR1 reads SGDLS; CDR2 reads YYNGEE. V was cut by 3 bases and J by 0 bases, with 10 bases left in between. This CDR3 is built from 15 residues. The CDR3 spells CASSGHQSSYNEQFF. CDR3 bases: TGTGCCAGCAGCGGTCACCAGAGCTCCTACAATGAGCAGTTCTTC.

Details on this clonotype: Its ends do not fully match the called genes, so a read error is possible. CDR3 DNA sequence: TGCGGTGCTCGAGCGACAGAGTTTTCACCCCTCCACTTT. Protein product: CGARATEFSPLHF. The J gene is TRBJ1-6, the V gene TRBV20-1; a weak D match, TRBD1 (5 bases). Germline V gene data show CDR1 as DFQATT and CDR2 as SNEGSKA (reference sequence). The CDR3 spans 13 residues.